Listed here is a single TCR beta chain. These data come from a study of shared clonotypes between healthy human individuals. As for the study in general: The plates for each donor numbered three CD4 naive, three CD4 memory, two CD8 naive and one CD8 memory.

For every subset, genomic DNA was evenly distributed across several immunoSEQ plates. For sorted subsets, 150 to 200 ng DNA per replicate equaled some 27,000 T cell genomes. Sequenced by immunoSEQ multiplex PCR; TCRdb stores in-frame clones only, minus some. The sample lists about 800,000 clones, just over 95% occurring once. The naive CD8 fraction comprised CD45RO-negative cells positively selected for CCR7 and excluded terminally differentiated effector memory CD45RA+ cells. The sequenced sample was naive CD8+ T cells sorted from blood. The sequence was obtained from a man younger than 40 in good health.

The CDR3, as DNA: TGTGCCAGCAGTGTATGGACGGTAGACTCCTACGAGCAGTACTTC. This encodes CASSVWTVDSYEQYF. The chain combines TRBV6-1 with TRBJ2-7; D is uncertain. The V end lost 4 bases, the J end lost 0 bases, and 13 bases lay between the germline ends. Germline assignment: CDR1 MNHNS and CDR2 SASEGT. CDR3 size: 15 residues.